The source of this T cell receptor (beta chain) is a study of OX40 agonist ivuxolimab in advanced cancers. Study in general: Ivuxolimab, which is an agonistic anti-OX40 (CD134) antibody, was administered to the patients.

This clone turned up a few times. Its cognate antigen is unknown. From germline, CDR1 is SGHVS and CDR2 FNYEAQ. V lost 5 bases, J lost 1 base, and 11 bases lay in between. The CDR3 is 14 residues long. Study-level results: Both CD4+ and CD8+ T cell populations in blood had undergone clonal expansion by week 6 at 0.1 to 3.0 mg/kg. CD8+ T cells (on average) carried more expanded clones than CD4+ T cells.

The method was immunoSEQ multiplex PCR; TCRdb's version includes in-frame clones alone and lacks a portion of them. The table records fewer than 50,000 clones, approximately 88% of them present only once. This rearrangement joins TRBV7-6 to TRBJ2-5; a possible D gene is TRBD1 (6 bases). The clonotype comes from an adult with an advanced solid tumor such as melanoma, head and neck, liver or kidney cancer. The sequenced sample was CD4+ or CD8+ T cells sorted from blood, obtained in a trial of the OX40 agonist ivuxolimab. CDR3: CASSRTDFQETQYF. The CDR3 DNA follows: TGTGCCAGCAGCCGGACAGACTTCCAAGAGACCCAGTACTTC.